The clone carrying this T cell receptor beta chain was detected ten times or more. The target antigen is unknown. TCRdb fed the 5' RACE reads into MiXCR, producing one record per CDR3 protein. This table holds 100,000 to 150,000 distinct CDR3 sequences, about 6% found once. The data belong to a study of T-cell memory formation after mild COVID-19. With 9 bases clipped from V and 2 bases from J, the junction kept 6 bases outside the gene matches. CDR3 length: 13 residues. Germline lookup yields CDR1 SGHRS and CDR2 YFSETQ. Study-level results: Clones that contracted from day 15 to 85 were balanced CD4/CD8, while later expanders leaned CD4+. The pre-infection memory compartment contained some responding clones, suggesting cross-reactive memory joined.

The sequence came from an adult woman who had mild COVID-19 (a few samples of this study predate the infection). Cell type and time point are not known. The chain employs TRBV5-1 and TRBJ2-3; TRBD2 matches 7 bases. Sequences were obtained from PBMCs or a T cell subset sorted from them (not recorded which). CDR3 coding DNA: TGCGCCACCTTGACTAGCAACACAGATACGCAGTATTTT. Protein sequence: CATLTSNTDTQYF.